Following are 25 T cell receptor beta chains from one sample sequenced in a study of blood T cell repertoires in COVID-19. Some clones are missing from TCRdb's copy, which holds only in-frame ones; the method was immunoSEQ multiplex PCR. Among around 130,000 clones, about 89% were seen once, and the ten largest hold about 17%. Material for sequencing was peripheral blood. The receptors shown here come from a man aged 50-60 years with active or convalescent COVID-19.

V usage is TRBV3-1 (or the pseudogene TRBV3-2) and J usage is TRBJ1-2; D unresolved. The CDR3 consists of 15 residues. In germline, CDR1 is LGHDT, CDR2 YNNKEL (reference sequence). Trimming removed 0 bases at V and 4 bases at J, with 12 bases between. The CDR3 is CASSQDLHSGYGYTF. The CDR3 nucleotides are TGTGCCAGCAGCCAAGATCTTCATAGCGGCTATGGCTACACCTTC.

The chain employs TRBV29-1 and TRBJ2-1; D perhaps matches TRBD1 (5 bases). Germline V gives CDR1 SQVTM, CDR2 ANQGSEA. The CDR3 has 14 residues. V lost 2 bases and J 7 bases, leaving 15 bases between the germline ends. The CDR3 bases are TGCAGCGTTGAATCTACTGGGGCTGGGAATGAGCAGTTCTTC. Translation: CSVESTGAGNEQFF.

The chain links TRBV5-1 to TRBJ2-5; possible D gene TRBD1, 6 bases. The CDR3 is 15 residues long. V was pared by 4 bases and J by 5 bases, with 18 bases between. CDR1 is SGHRS, CDR2 YFSETQ, per germline. The CDR3 region is CASSPPVAGVETQYF. CDR3 coding DNA: TGCGCCAGCAGCCCCCCGGTGGCAGGGGTCGAGACCCAGTACTTC.

This CDR3 reads CASSPLDSSYNEQFF. For the CDR3, the DNA is TGTGCCAGCTCACCACTAGACTCCTCCTACAATGAGCAGTTCTTC. This rearrangement joins TRBV18 to TRBJ2-1; D not resolved. The germline V and J ends were trimmed by 1 base and 0 bases, with 7 bases remaining between them. This CDR3 contains 15 residues. In germline, CDR1 is KGHSH, CDR2 LQKENI.

The chain employs TRBV24-1 and TRBJ1-2, with no clear D. The CDR3 consists of 13 residues. With 5 bases removed from V and 4 bases from J, the gap between germline ends came to 10 bases. The germline V gene has CDR1 KGHDR and CDR2 SFDVKD. The CDR3: CATSVEGSYGYTF. The CDR3 DNA is TGTGCCACCAGTGTGGAGGGCTCCTATGGCTACACCTTC.

This chain joins TRBV27 and TRBJ2-1; TRBD1 aligns across 7 bases. Germline CDR1 MNHEY, CDR2 SMNVEV (reference sequence). The trim removed 5 bases at V and 12 bases at J, leaving 19 bases unmatched. The CDR3 contains 16 residues. This CDR3 reads CASSPASLGGLEGQFF. The CDR3 DNA follows: TGTGCCAGCAGTCCTGCAAGTCTAGGGGGCCTCGAAGGGCAGTTCTTC.

V and J are TRBV6-5 and TRBJ1-6; TRBD1 matches at 8 bases. V shed 6 bases, J shed 6 bases, and the junction held 4 bases outside the gene matches. The CDR3 is 14 residues long. Germline lookup yields CDR1 MNHEY and CDR2 SVGAGI. The CDR3 DNA is TGTGCCAGCAGATTGGACAGGGTTAATTCACCCCTCCACTTT. Translated: CASRLDRVNSPLHF.

V gene TRBV28 combines with J gene TRBJ2-2; a weak D match, TRBD1 (6 bases). The CDR3 loop spans 17 amino acids. V was trimmed by 4 bases and J by 6 bases, leaving 21 bases between them. Germline CDR1 reads MDHEN; CDR2 reads SYDVKM. The CDR3 DNA reads TGTGCCAGCAGTTGGTATACTTCCCCCGGGACATCCGGGGAGCTGTTTTTT. It codes for CASSWYTSPGTSGELFF.

The J gene is TRBJ1-2, the V gene TRBV7-9, with unresolved D. The CDR3 contains 14 residues. CDR1 SEHNR and CDR2 FQNEAQ come from the germline V gene (reference sequence). V lost 1 base and J lost 4, with 10 bases in between. The CDR3 nucleotides read TGTGCCAGCAGCTTAGACCGGGATCGCTATGGCTACACCTTC. Protein product: CASSLDRDRYGYTF. Looking up the rest from reference TRBV7-9 and TRBJ1-2 gives the full variable domain: DTGVSQNPRHKITKRGQNVTFRCDPISEHNRLYWYRQTLGQGPEFLTYFQNEAQLEKSRLLSDRFSAERPKGSFSTLEIQRTEQGDSAMYLCASSLDRDRYGYTFGSGTRLTVV.

This chain uses TRBV20-1 with TRBJ1-2; 8 positions match TRBD1. With V trimmed by 3 bases and J by 8 bases, 8 bases remained unmatched. CDR3 size: 13 residues. Germline CDR1 reads DFQATT; CDR2 reads SNEGSKA (reference sequence). CDR3 in amino acids: CSASGQGALGYTF. In DNA form, the CDR3 reads TGCAGTGCTAGTGGGCAGGGGGCACTCGGCTACACCTTC.

This clone was found a few times. The chain joins TRBV27 to TRBJ2-7; D possibly corresponds to TRBD2 (5 bases). V lost 5 bases and J lost 6, with 11 bases in between. The CDR3 length is 12 residues. Germline V CDR1 and CDR2: MNHEY, SMNVEV (reference sequence). The CDR3 sequence: CASSHHRGEQYF. In DNA, the CDR3 is TGTGCCAGCAGTCACCACCGGGGCGAGCAGTACTTC.

The chain combines TRBV29-1 with TRBJ1-4, with TRBD1 matching over 9 bases. Trimming cost V 7 bases and J 7 bases; bases outside gene matches: 10. The CDR3 is made up of 14 amino acids. Germline V gene data show CDR1 as SQVTM and CDR2 as ANQGSEA. The CDR3 protein is CSGRTGDQSEKLFF. In DNA form, the CDR3 reads TGCAGCGGAAGGACAGGGGACCAGTCTGAAAAACTGTTTTTT.

The chain couples TRBV15 to TRBJ2-6; D not certain. The CDR3 spans 16 residues. Trimming stripped 0 bases from V and 0 bases from J, with 6 bases between. The germline CDR1 and CDR2 sequences are LNHNV and YYDKDF (reference sequence). CDR3 sequence (DNA): TGTGCCACCAGCAGAGATTTCGTCTCTGGGGCCAACGTCCTGACTTTC. This codes for CATSRDFVSGANVLTF. The whole variable domain, filled in from reference TRBV15 and TRBJ2-6, reads DAMVIQNPRYQVTQFGKPVTLSCSQTLNHNVMYWYQQKSSQAPKLLFHYYDKDFNNEADTPDNFQSRRPNTSFCFLDIRSPGLGDTAMYLCATSRDFVSGANVLTFGAGSRLTVL.

This chain uses TRBV6-4 with TRBJ1-5; D possibly corresponds to TRBD1 (5 bases). V lost 6 bases, J lost 0 bases, and 15 bases lay in between. The CDR3 is 16 residues long. The germline CDR1 and CDR2 sequences are MRHNA and SNTAGT. CDR3 sequence reads: CASRPQGPYSNQPQHF. For the CDR3, the DNA is TGTGCCAGCAGGCCTCAGGGCCCCTATAGCAATCAGCCCCAGCATTTT.

This rearrangement joins TRBV3-1 (or the pseudogene TRBV3-2) to TRBJ1-6, with TRBD1 as a possible D gene (5 bases). Germline-derived CDR1 and CDR2 are LGHDT and YNNKEL (reference sequence). The CDR3 contains 14 residues. Trimming shortened V by 1 base and J by 7 bases, and 8 bases separated the two germline ends. CDR3 in amino acids: CASSQGGVNSPLHF. The CDR3 DNA follows: TGTGCCAGCAGCCAAGGGGGGGTAAATTCACCCCTCCACTTT.

The chain has TRBV2 and TRBJ1-4; TRBD1 agrees at 7 bases. Trimming at V came to 3 bases and at J to 4 bases, leaving 2 bases not matched to a gene. Germline CDR1 is SNHLY and CDR2 is FYNNEI. This CDR3 has 14 residues. CDR3 sequence: CASSEWDSNEKLFF. The CDR3 bases are TGTGCCAGCAGTGAGTGGGACAGTAATGAAAAACTGTTTTTT.

This clone was counted only a few times. The V call is TRBV29-1, the J call TRBJ1-2, with a tentative D call TRBD1 (5 bases). The CDR3 consists of 14 residues. Germline CDR1 and CDR2: SQVTM and ANQGSEA. V was shortened by 6 bases and J by 4 bases, with 18 bases between the two germline ends. CDR3 in amino acids: CSVSPSGKGYGYTF. DNA for the CDR3: TGCAGCGTAAGTCCGTCAGGGAAGGGCTATGGCTACACCTTC.

The genes are TRBV11-2 and TRBJ2-7; the match to TRBD1 covers 8 bases. The V gene end was trimmed by 5 bases and the J gene end by 5 bases; junction bases not matched to a gene: 11. The CDR3 covers 15 residues. The germline V gene encodes CDR1 SGHAT and CDR2 FQNNGV. CDR3: CASSARPQGAHEQYF. The DNA for the CDR3 is TGTGCCAGCAGCGCCAGGCCCCAGGGGGCCCACGAGCAGTACTTC. The full variable domain, its missing parts supplied by reference TRBV11-2 and TRBJ2-7, is EAGVAQSPRYKIIEKRQSVAFWCNPISGHATLYWYQQILGQGPKLLIQFQNNGVVDDSQLPKDRFSAERLKGVDSTLKIQPAKLEDSAVYLCASSARPQGAHEQYFGPGTRLTVT.

This sequence joins TRBV9 and TRBJ1-1; D is uncertain. CDR3 size: 14 residues. Trimming stripped 4 bases from V and 0 bases from J, with 10 bases between. Per the germline V gene, CDR1 is SGDLS and CDR2 is YYNGEE. The CDR3 region has the DNA TGTGCCAGCAGCTCCAGAACCATGAACACTGAAGCTTTCTTT. This codes for CASSSRTMNTEAFF. The entire variable domain, with the rest obtained from reference TRBV9 and TRBJ1-1, is as follows: DSGVTQTPKHLITATGQRVTLRCSPRSGDLSVYWYQQSLDQGLQFLIQYYNGEERAKGNILERFSAQQFPDLHSELNLSSLELGDSALYFCASSSRTMNTEAFFGQGTRLTVV.

V and J are TRBV19 and TRBJ2-7; 7 positions match TRBD2. V lost 5 bases, J lost 5 bases, and 9 bases stayed unmatched. Germline V lookup: CDR1 LNHDA, CDR2 SQIVND (reference sequence). The CDR3 has 14 residues. The CDR3 nucleotides read TGTGCCAGTAGTTTGAGGCGGGAGCCTAACGAGCAGTACTTC. Translated: CASSLRREPNEQYF.

This clone was detected only a few times. The V and J genes are TRBV6-5 and TRBJ2-7; D is possibly TRBD1 (5 bases). The length of the CDR3 is 14 residues. Germline V gene lookup returns CDR1 MNHEY and CDR2 SVGAGI. The germline V and J ends were trimmed by 2 bases and 2 bases, with 10 bases remaining between them. As DNA, the CDR3 is TGTGCCAGCAGTTACATCGGCAGGGCCTACGAGCAGTACTTC. Encoded protein: CASSYIGRAYEQYF.

The V and J genes are TRBV29-1 and TRBJ2-1, with 7 nucleotides matching TRBD2. The V segment lost 0 bases and the J segment 3 bases; nucleotides outside the gene matches: 5. Germline loops: CDR1 SQVTM, CDR2 ANQGSEA. The CDR3 spans 15 residues. Here the CDR3 DNA reads TGCAGCGTTGAAGATAGGGGAGGGGACTACAATGAGCAGTTCTTC. Translating gives CSVEDRGGDYNEQFF.

This chain joins TRBV11-3 and TRBJ1-1; 7 positions agree with TRBD1. Germline CDR1 SGHNT, CDR2 YENEEA. The CDR3 covers 15 residues. V gave up 5 bases and J gave up 6 bases; unmatched junction bases: 12. The CDR3 sequence: CASSEKTTGDAEAFF. The CDR3 coding sequence is TGTGCCAGCAGCGAGAAAACTACAGGGGACGCTGAAGCTTTCTTT.

The rearrangement links TRBV11-3 to TRBJ1-3, with a possible D match to TRBD1 (6 bases). The V and J ends lost 0 bases and 8 bases respectively, with 11 bases between them. Germline loops: CDR1 SGHNT, CDR2 YENEEA. This CDR3 has 14 amino acids. In nucleotides, the CDR3 is TGTGCCAGCAGCTTAGAGGCAGGGGCGGACACCATATATTTT. This translates into CASSLEAGADTIYF.

J is TRBJ1-2 and V is TRBV29-1; no reliable D call. V was clipped by 4 bases and J by 1 base, with 13 bases between them. Germline loops: CDR1 SQVTM, CDR2 ANQGSEA. This CDR3 region has 14 residues. This chain's CDR3 is CSVAVGQVNYGYTF. DNA of the CDR3: TGCAGCGTTGCGGTGGGTCAGGTTAACTATGGCTACACCTTC.